This TCR beta chain was sequenced for a study of T cells in Graves' hyperthyroidism and ophthalmopathy. The TCR beta CDR3 regions underwent amplification using RNA transcripts as the source. A first-round RT-PCR of the TCR CDR3 used the HTBI primer set. TCRdb ran MiXCR on the multiplex PCR reads and lists one entry per CDR3 protein. The sample holds around 300,000 distinct CDR3 sequences; less than 30% are singletons and the top ten take around 28%. This clonotype has a count of ten or more. The CDR3 length is 13 residues. Germline lookup yields CDR1 DFQATT and CDR2 SNEGSKA (reference sequence). Trimming pared 6 bases from V and 0 bases from J, leaving 11 bases between. Patients with uncontrolled infections, other autoimmune diseases, pregnancy or lactation were excluded.

This sequence joins TRBV20-1 and TRBJ1-1; D is ambiguous. The TCR was taken from a man in his forties with Graves' hyperthyroidism that later progressed to Graves' ophthalmopathy. The sample consisted of blood. The CDR3 here is CSATDGMNTEAFF. DNA of the CDR3: TGCAGTGCCACAGACGGGATGAACACTGAAGCTTTCTTT.